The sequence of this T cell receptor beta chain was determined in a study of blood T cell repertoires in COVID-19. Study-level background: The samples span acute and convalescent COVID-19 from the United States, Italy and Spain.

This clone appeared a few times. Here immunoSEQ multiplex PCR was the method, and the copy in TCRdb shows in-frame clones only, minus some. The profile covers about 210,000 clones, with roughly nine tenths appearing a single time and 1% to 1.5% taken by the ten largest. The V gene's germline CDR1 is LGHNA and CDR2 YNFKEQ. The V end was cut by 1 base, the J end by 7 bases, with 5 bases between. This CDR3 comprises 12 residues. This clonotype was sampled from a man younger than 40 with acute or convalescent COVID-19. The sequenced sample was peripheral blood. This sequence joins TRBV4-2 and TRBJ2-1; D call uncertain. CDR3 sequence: CASSQAGNEQFF. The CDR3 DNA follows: TGTGCCAGCAGCCAAGCAGGTAATGAGCAGTTCTTC.